The rows below give T cell receptor beta chains drawn from one sample of a study of neurological immune-mediated disorders. TCRdb itself ran the 5' RACE reads through MiXCR, one entry per CDR3 protein. In the table there are about 59,000 distinct CDR3 sequences, roughly 13% of which are singletons. The specimen sequenced was PBMCs. The receptors stem from an older woman with HTLV-1-associated myelopathy (HAM/TSP). Both conserved end residues are part of each CDR3. Each record gives: D gene, J gene, CDR3 length, clone size, V gene, CDR3 DNA, CDR3 protein. The D gene is left open where the match is weak. Clone size is not always given. Where it is, it says once, few, many or a class for expanded clones.

d_call: .; j_call: TRBJ2-2; cdr3_length: 15; clone_size: .; v_call: TRBV5-1; cdr3_nt: TGCGCCAGCAGTGCGAGGGAAACGAACACCGGGGAGCTGTTTTTT; cdr3_aa: CASSARETNTGELFF
d_call: .; j_call: TRBJ1-6; cdr3_length: 18; clone_size: .; v_call: TRBV6-6; cdr3_nt: TGTGCCAGCAGTTACTCGATTAAGGCGGAGGGGCATAATTCACCCCTCCACTTT; cdr3_aa: CASSYSIKAEGHNSPLHF
d_call: .; j_call: TRBJ2-1; cdr3_length: 14; clone_size: many; v_call: TRBV7-9; cdr3_nt: TGTGCCAGCAGCTTAGTACGGGAAGACAATGAGCAGTTCTTC; cdr3_aa: CASSLVREDNEQFF
d_call: .; j_call: TRBJ1-2; cdr3_length: 11; clone_size: many; v_call: TRBV29-1; cdr3_nt: TGCAGCGTTGCCGGGACACAGGGCTACACCTTC; cdr3_aa: CSVAGTQGYTF
d_call: TRBD1; j_call: TRBJ1-1; cdr3_length: 16; clone_size: many; v_call: TRBV7-9; cdr3_nt: TGTGCCAGCAGCTTAGCCGACAGGGGGCGTGGCACTGAAGCTTTCTTT; cdr3_aa: CASSLADRGRGTEAFF
d_call: TRBD1; j_call: TRBJ2-7; cdr3_length: 16; clone_size: many; v_call: TRBV10-3; cdr3_nt: TGTGCCATCAGTGACTCAGGGACAGTGAGCTCCTACGAGCAGTACTTC; cdr3_aa: CAISDSGTVSSYEQYF
d_call: .; j_call: TRBJ1-5; cdr3_length: 15; clone_size: many; v_call: TRBV12-3/TRBV12-4; cdr3_nt: TGTGCCAGCAGTTTAAAGGCTGGCAGCAATCAGCCCCAGCATTTT; cdr3_aa: CASSLKAGSNQPQHF
d_call: TRBD2; j_call: TRBJ2-7; cdr3_length: 13; clone_size: many; v_call: TRBV7-2; cdr3_nt: TGTGCCAGCAGGCAGGGAGCGGGATACGAGCAGTACTTC; cdr3_aa: CASRQGAGYEQYF
d_call: .; j_call: TRBJ2-1; cdr3_length: 12; clone_size: few; v_call: TRBV10-2; cdr3_nt: TGCGCCAGCAGGGACCCCCGGTGGGAGCAGTTCTTC; cdr3_aa: CASRDPRWEQFF
d_call: .; j_call: TRBJ1-2; cdr3_length: 15; clone_size: many; v_call: TRBV27; cdr3_nt: TGTGCCAGCAGTTCATTTACCGAGACAGAAGCCGGCTACACCTTC; cdr3_aa: CASSSFTETEAGYTF
d_call: .; j_call: TRBJ2-4; cdr3_length: 16; clone_size: many; v_call: TRBV12-3/TRBV12-4; cdr3_nt: TGTGCCAGCAGTTTTTTCCGGGACATGGCCAAAAACATTCAGTACTTC; cdr3_aa: CASSFFRDMAKNIQYF
d_call: .; j_call: TRBJ2-3; cdr3_length: 15; clone_size: many; v_call: TRBV15; cdr3_nt: TGTGCCACCAGGCTTTACACCGCTAGCACAGATACGCAGTATTTT; cdr3_aa: CATRLYTASTDTQYF
d_call: .; j_call: TRBJ2-2; cdr3_length: 16; clone_size: many; v_call: TRBV12-3/TRBV12-4; cdr3_nt: TGTGCCAGCAGTTCCGAGCAGGGCTTGTACACCGGGGAGCTGTTTTTT; cdr3_aa: CASSSEQGLYTGELFF
d_call: TRBD2; j_call: TRBJ2-3; cdr3_length: 18; clone_size: .; v_call: TRBV5-1; cdr3_nt: TGCGCCAGCAGCTTGGGGTTAGCGGGAGATTTGGAGACAGATACGCAGTATTTT; cdr3_aa: CASSLGLAGDLETDTQYF
d_call: .; j_call: TRBJ2-2; cdr3_length: 13; clone_size: few; v_call: TRBV27; cdr3_nt: TGTGCCAGTCGTACTCGGGGTACCGGGGAGCTGTTTTTT; cdr3_aa: CASRTRGTGELFF
d_call: TRBD2; j_call: TRBJ2-7; cdr3_length: 15; clone_size: many; v_call: TRBV20-1; cdr3_nt: TGCAGTGCTAGCGTCGCGGGAGGTATCTCCTACGAGCAGTACTTC; cdr3_aa: CSASVAGGISYEQYF
d_call: .; j_call: TRBJ2-3; cdr3_length: 12; clone_size: many; v_call: TRBV20-1; cdr3_nt: TGCAGTGCGGTGGTACGCACAGATACGCAGTATTTT; cdr3_aa: CSAVVRTDTQYF
d_call: TRBD2; j_call: TRBJ2-1; cdr3_length: 17; clone_size: many; v_call: TRBV5-1; cdr3_nt: TGCGCCAGCAGCTTGCAGCCCAGCGGGGGAACCTACAATGAGCAGTTCTTC; cdr3_aa: CASSLQPSGGTYNEQFF
d_call: TRBD2; j_call: TRBJ2-1; cdr3_length: 14; clone_size: many; v_call: TRBV12-3/TRBV12-4; cdr3_nt: TGTGCCAGCAGATTAGCGGGAGGACCCCATGAGCAGTTCTTC; cdr3_aa: CASRLAGGPHEQFF
d_call: .; j_call: TRBJ1-1; cdr3_length: 15; clone_size: many; v_call: TRBV5-1; cdr3_nt: TGCGCCAGCAGCCTGGACGCGGGCGTGAACACTGAAGCTTTCTTT; cdr3_aa: CASSLDAGVNTEAFF
d_call: TRBD1; j_call: TRBJ2-1; cdr3_length: 16; clone_size: many; v_call: TRBV12-3/TRBV12-4; cdr3_nt: TGTGCCAGCACCCCCACAGGGGGCGTCCCCTACAATGAGCAGTTCTTC; cdr3_aa: CASTPTGGVPYNEQFF
d_call: TRBD1; j_call: TRBJ2-1; cdr3_length: 18; clone_size: many; v_call: TRBV14; cdr3_nt: TGTGCCAGCAGCCAAGATCAAGTCCATACCAGACAGGGCAATGAGCAGTTCTTC; cdr3_aa: CASSQDQVHTRQGNEQFF
d_call: .; j_call: TRBJ2-2; cdr3_length: 14; clone_size: many; v_call: TRBV7-9; cdr3_nt: TGTGCCAGCAGCTTTGACTCGAACACCGGGGAGCTGTTTTTT; cdr3_aa: CASSFDSNTGELFF
d_call: .; j_call: TRBJ2-7; cdr3_length: 15; clone_size: .; v_call: TRBV5-1; cdr3_nt: TGCGCCAGCAGCTTTGCAGGGTCTGGGAGCGACCTAAAGTACTTC; cdr3_aa: CASSFAGSGSDLKYF
d_call: .; j_call: TRBJ2-5; cdr3_length: 14; clone_size: many; v_call: TRBV9; cdr3_nt: TGTGCCAGCAGCGTAAGTTCAGCCGAAGAGACCCAGTACTTC; cdr3_aa: CASSVSSAEETQYF
d_call: .; j_call: TRBJ2-6; cdr3_length: 19; clone_size: many; v_call: TRBV11-2; cdr3_nt: TGTGCCAGCAGCTCAGGGGCAGACTGGTCCGTTGCTGGGGCCAACGTCCTGACTTTC; cdr3_aa: CASSSGADWSVAGANVLTF
d_call: TRBD2; j_call: TRBJ2-1; cdr3_length: 17; clone_size: .; v_call: TRBV15; cdr3_nt: TGTGCCACCAGCACCAAAAAAGGACTAGACGGCTACAATGAGCAGTTCTTC; cdr3_aa: CATSTKKGLDGYNEQFF
d_call: .; j_call: TRBJ1-1; cdr3_length: 14; clone_size: many; v_call: TRBV25-1; cdr3_nt: TGTGCCAGCAGGGCCGGAGATCCGAACACTGAAGCTTTCTTT; cdr3_aa: CASRAGDPNTEAFF
d_call: TRBD2; j_call: TRBJ2-7; cdr3_length: 16; clone_size: many; v_call: TRBV6-5; cdr3_nt: TGTGCCAGCAGTCGCCAGAGACTAGCAAAATCCTACGAGCAGTACTTC; cdr3_aa: CASSRQRLAKSYEQYF
d_call: TRBD1; j_call: TRBJ2-7; cdr3_length: 14; clone_size: many; v_call: TRBV7-6; cdr3_nt: TGTGCCAGCAGCCAACAACAGGGGGTGGGGGAGCAGTACTTC; cdr3_aa: CASSQQQGVGEQYF
d_call: .; j_call: TRBJ2-5; cdr3_length: 13; clone_size: many; v_call: TRBV10-3; cdr3_nt: TGTGCCATCAGTGTAGGAGGGCAAGAGACCCAGTACTTC; cdr3_aa: CAISVGGQETQYF
d_call: .; j_call: TRBJ1-4; cdr3_length: 13; clone_size: few; v_call: TRBV7-2; cdr3_nt: TGTGCCAGCAGCTTAACGGGAGGGGAAAAACTGTTTTTT; cdr3_aa: CASSLTGGEKLFF
d_call: .; j_call: TRBJ1-3; cdr3_length: 17; clone_size: many; v_call: TRBV3-1; cdr3_nt: TGTGCCAGCAGCCAACAGTATCACAGAGGCACTGGAAACACCATATATTTT; cdr3_aa: CASSQQYHRGTGNTIYF
d_call: .; j_call: TRBJ1-5; cdr3_length: 12; clone_size: many; v_call: TRBV28; cdr3_nt: TGTGCCAGCAGTGCCTCGGGTCAGCCCCAGCATTTT; cdr3_aa: CASSASGQPQHF
d_call: TRBD2; j_call: TRBJ2-3; cdr3_length: 15; clone_size: many; v_call: TRBV29-1; cdr3_nt: TGCAGCGTTGTATTGGCGGGAGGTTCCACAGATACGCAGTATTTT; cdr3_aa: CSVVLAGGSTDTQYF
d_call: .; j_call: TRBJ1-2; cdr3_length: 14; clone_size: many; v_call: TRBV27; cdr3_nt: TGTGCCAGCAGTTTCTCCGGGGCCCCAGGCGGCTACACCTTC; cdr3_aa: CASSFSGAPGGYTF
d_call: TRBD2; j_call: TRBJ2-3; cdr3_length: 17; clone_size: many; v_call: TRBV7-9; cdr3_nt: TGTGCCAGCAGCAAGAAGCCGGGACTAGCGGGGACAGATACGCAGTATTTT; cdr3_aa: CASSKKPGLAGTDTQYF
d_call: .; j_call: TRBJ1-1; cdr3_length: 14; clone_size: few; v_call: TRBV25-1; cdr3_nt: TGTGCCAGCGGGGGATCGAAATCGAACACTGAAGCTTTCTTT; cdr3_aa: CASGGSKSNTEAFF
d_call: .; j_call: TRBJ2-2; cdr3_length: 12; clone_size: many; v_call: TRBV9; cdr3_nt: TGTGCCAGCAGCGGGCGAGGCGGGGAGCTGTTTTTT; cdr3_aa: CASSGRGGELFF
d_call: .; j_call: TRBJ2-3; cdr3_length: 16; clone_size: many; v_call: TRBV12-3/TRBV12-4; cdr3_nt: TGTGCCAGCAGTTTCGTCTTAAGGGGTCGAAGAGATACGCAGTATTTT; cdr3_aa: CASSFVLRGRRDTQYF
d_call: TRBD2; j_call: TRBJ2-7; cdr3_length: 15; clone_size: many; v_call: TRBV20-1; cdr3_nt: TGCAGTGCCGCGGAAGGTAGCGGGACGACCTACGAGCAGTACTTC; cdr3_aa: CSAAEGSGTTYEQYF
d_call: .; j_call: TRBJ2-4; cdr3_length: 17; clone_size: many; v_call: TRBV11-1; cdr3_nt: TGTGCCAGCAGCCCCAGGACTGGTCGAGGTGCATTGAACATTCAGTACTTC; cdr3_aa: CASSPRTGRGALNIQYF
d_call: TRBD1; j_call: TRBJ2-4; cdr3_length: 15; clone_size: few; v_call: TRBV6-6; cdr3_nt: TGTGCCAGCAGTTACTCCCCGTCACAGGGGAACATTCAGTACTTC; cdr3_aa: CASSYSPSQGNIQYF
d_call: TRBD2; j_call: TRBJ2-1; cdr3_length: 14; clone_size: .; v_call: TRBV20-1; cdr3_nt: TGCAGTGTTAGAGAGGGCGGGAGGGGCAATGAGCAGTTCTTC; cdr3_aa: CSVREGGRGNEQFF
d_call: TRBD2; j_call: TRBJ2-7; cdr3_length: 12; clone_size: many; v_call: TRBV5-6; cdr3_nt: TGTGCCAGCGTGGGGTCGGGGGGCGAGCAGTACTTC; cdr3_aa: CASVGSGGEQYF
d_call: .; j_call: TRBJ1-4; cdr3_length: 15; clone_size: many; v_call: TRBV20-1; cdr3_nt: TGCAGTGCTACCTCCCTCAATCTACTTAATGAAAAACTGTTTTTT; cdr3_aa: CSATSLNLLNEKLFF
d_call: .; j_call: TRBJ2-7; cdr3_length: 13; clone_size: many; v_call: TRBV20-1; cdr3_nt: TGCAGTGCTAGAGGGGGTAGCCTTGACGAGCAGTACTTC; cdr3_aa: CSARGGSLDEQYF
d_call: .; j_call: TRBJ2-2; cdr3_length: 16; clone_size: many; v_call: TRBV7-9; cdr3_nt: TGTGCCAGCAGCAAGCTGGGATCCCACAGAGCCGGGGAGCTGTTTTTT; cdr3_aa: CASSKLGSHRAGELFF
d_call: TRBD2; j_call: TRBJ2-3; cdr3_length: 16; clone_size: many; v_call: TRBV5-8; cdr3_nt: TGTGCCAGCAGCTTGACTAGCGGGAGTTTGGGAGATACGCAGTATTTT; cdr3_aa: CASSLTSGSLGDTQYF
d_call: .; j_call: TRBJ1-1; cdr3_length: 15; clone_size: many; v_call: TRBV5-1; cdr3_nt: TGCGCCAGCAGCTTGGTAGGCCCCCCGGACAGTGAAGCTTTCTTT; cdr3_aa: CASSLVGPPDSEAFF
d_call: .; j_call: TRBJ2-6; cdr3_length: 18; clone_size: many; v_call: TRBV20-1; cdr3_nt: TGCAGTGCTAGAGCCTCAGGGGTTCCTCTCTCTGGGGCCAACGTCCTGACTTTC; cdr3_aa: CSARASGVPLSGANVLTF
d_call: TRBD2; j_call: TRBJ2-3; cdr3_length: 18; clone_size: few; v_call: TRBV5-1; cdr3_nt: TGCGCCAGCAGCTTGCAGGGACTAGCGGGAGCTGGCACAGATACGCAGTATTTT; cdr3_aa: CASSLQGLAGAGTDTQYF
d_call: .; j_call: TRBJ2-7; cdr3_length: 15; clone_size: many; v_call: TRBV4-1; cdr3_nt: TGCGCCAGCAGCCAAGAAGCGAATATAAATTACGAGCAGTACTTC; cdr3_aa: CASSQEANINYEQYF